This T cell receptor beta chain was profiled in a study of T cell responses to AZD1222 COVID-19 vaccine. Using immunoSEQ multiplex PCR, the repertoire was profiled, and TCRdb retains in-frame clones only, with some absent. This table holds approximately 150,000 clones, 70% to 90% found once. Germline CDR1 MGHRA, CDR2 YSYEKL. The CDR3 sequence is 15 residues long. V lost 1 base, J lost 0 bases, and 8 bases lay in between. This sequence was found in an adult in good health. Here the sequenced sample was peripheral blood, taken on day 0 of AZD1222 vaccination. The chain carries TRBV4-1 and TRBJ2-3; D is ambiguous. Here the CDR3 DNA reads TGCGCCAGCAGCCAAGTGCAGGTTAGCACAGATACGCAGTATTTT. Its protein is CASSQVQVSTDTQYF.